Following are 6 T cell receptor beta chains from one sample sequenced in a study of cytomegalovirus exposure and HLA in healthy donors. The method was immunoSEQ multiplex PCR; TCRdb's version includes in-frame clones alone and lacks a portion of them. The profile covers about 78,000 clones, with 90% to 97% appearing a single time and over 1.5% taken by the ten largest. Sample: PBMCs. The receptors originated from a man in his late teens or twenties in good health and CMV-seropositive.

This chain joins TRBV5-5 and TRBJ1-2, with D possibly being TRBD1 (5 bases). The CDR3 spans 15 residues. With 0 bases removed from V and 2 bases from J, the gap between germline ends came to 11 bases. Looked up from germline, CDR1 is SGHKS and CDR2 is YYEKEE (reference sequence). DNA of the CDR3: TGTGCCAGCAGCTTGGGGGACTCTCTGAACTATGGCTACACCTTC. It encodes CASSLGDSLNYGYTF.

This chain uses TRBV7-9 with TRBJ1-5; D gene uncertain. V was cut by 8 bases and J by 2 bases, with 7 bases left in between. Per the germline V gene, CDR1 is SEHNR and CDR2 is FQNEAQ (reference sequence). The CDR3 is made up of 12 amino acids. The CDR3: CASSAGNQPQHF. DNA of the CDR3: TGTGCCAGCTCCGCAGGCAATCAGCCCCAGCATTTT.

Concerning this clone: In the same sample, other DNA sequences code for this CDR3. The chain uses TRBV7-2 and TRBJ2-1, with 8 positions matching TRBD1. Germline CDR1 and CDR2: SGHTA and FQGNSA. J was trimmed by 0 bases and V by 3 bases; bases with no gene match: 4. The CDR3 has 16 residues. The CDR3 bases are TGTGCCAGCAGCTTTCGGACAGGGAGCTCCTACAATGAGCAGTTCTTC. Translation: CASSFRTGSSYNEQFF.

The J gene is TRBJ1-3, the V gene TRBV10-3; 8 bases fit TRBD1. V was clipped by 2 bases and J by 14 bases; unmatched bases: 2. The CDR3 extends over 11 amino acids. CDR1 is ENHRY and CDR2 is SYGVKD in the germline V gene. CDR3 in DNA: TGTGCCATCAGTGAGGGACAGGGCCTATATTTT. The encoded protein is CAISEGQGLYF.

The chain joins TRBV11-1 to TRBJ2-3, with D perhaps TRBD2 (6 bases). The germline V and J ends were trimmed by 5 bases and 0 bases, with 9 bases remaining between them. From germline, CDR1 is SGHAT and CDR2 FQDESV (reference sequence). The CDR3 spans 14 residues. The CDR3 nucleotides are TGTGCCAGCAGCCCGACTAGGAGCACAGATACGCAGTATTTT. Encoded protein: CASSPTRSTDTQYF.

V gene TRBV18 combines with J gene TRBJ2-4; TRBD1 matches 8 bases. V was pared by 2 bases and J by 6 bases, with 6 bases of the junction left unmatched. Germline lookup yields CDR1 KGHSH and CDR2 LQKENI. The CDR3 consists of 15 residues. The CDR3 coding sequence is TGTGCCAGCTCACCAGGAACAGGGGGTGCAAACATTCAGTACTTC. This sequence encodes CASSPGTGGANIQYF.